This record covers a single TCR beta chain. What it recognizes is unknown. As for treatment: approximately nine-day PBMC culture with coronavirus spike peptide pools or control peptides (ViraFEST assay). Unexposed donor CD4+ T cells predated the COVID-19 pandemic, collected 2011-2018. This CDR3 has 17 amino acids. Trimming at V came to 6 bases and at J to 3 bases, leaving 12 bases not matched to a gene. The V gene's germline CDR1 is MNHNS and CDR2 SASEGT. This entry comes from a study of vaccination and CD4 T cells after COVID-19. Turning to the study itself: For post-vaccine samples, collection took place a median approximately 78 days after dose two, ranging from 14 to 241.

Cultured CD4+ T-cell DNA underwent Oncomine TCR Beta short-read sequencing. TCRdb passed the PCR reads through MiXCR, listing each CDR3 protein once. The sample yields approximately 5,800 distinct CDR3 sequences, roughly two fifths seen once. The chain joins TRBV6-1 to TRBJ2-4; TRBD1 aligns across 9 bases. This TCR was recovered from a human donor in good health. Sequencing was carried out using CD4+ T cells from blood, cultured in vitro. CDR3 nucleotide sequence: TGTGCCAGCAGCTCCGGGGGGACAGGGTTGGTCAAAAACATTCAGTACTTC. Translated: CASSSGGTGLVKNIQYF.